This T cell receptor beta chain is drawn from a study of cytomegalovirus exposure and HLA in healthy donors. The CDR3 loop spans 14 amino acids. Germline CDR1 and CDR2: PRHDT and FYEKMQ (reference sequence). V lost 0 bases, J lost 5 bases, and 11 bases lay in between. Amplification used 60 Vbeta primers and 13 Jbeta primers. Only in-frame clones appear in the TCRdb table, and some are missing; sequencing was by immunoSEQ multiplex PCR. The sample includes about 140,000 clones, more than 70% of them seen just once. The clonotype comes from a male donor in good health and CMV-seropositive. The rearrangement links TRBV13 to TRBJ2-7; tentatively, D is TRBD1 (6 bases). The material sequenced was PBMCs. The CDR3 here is CASSLGQGRNEQYF. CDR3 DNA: TGTGCCAGCAGCTTAGGACAGGGTCGGAACGAGCAGTACTTC. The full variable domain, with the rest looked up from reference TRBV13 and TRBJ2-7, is AAGVIQSPRHLIKEKRETATLKCYPIPRHDTVYWYQQGPGQDPQFLISFYEKMQSDKGSIPDRFSAQQFSDYHSELNMSSLELGDSALYFCASSLGQGRNEQYFGPGTRLTVT.